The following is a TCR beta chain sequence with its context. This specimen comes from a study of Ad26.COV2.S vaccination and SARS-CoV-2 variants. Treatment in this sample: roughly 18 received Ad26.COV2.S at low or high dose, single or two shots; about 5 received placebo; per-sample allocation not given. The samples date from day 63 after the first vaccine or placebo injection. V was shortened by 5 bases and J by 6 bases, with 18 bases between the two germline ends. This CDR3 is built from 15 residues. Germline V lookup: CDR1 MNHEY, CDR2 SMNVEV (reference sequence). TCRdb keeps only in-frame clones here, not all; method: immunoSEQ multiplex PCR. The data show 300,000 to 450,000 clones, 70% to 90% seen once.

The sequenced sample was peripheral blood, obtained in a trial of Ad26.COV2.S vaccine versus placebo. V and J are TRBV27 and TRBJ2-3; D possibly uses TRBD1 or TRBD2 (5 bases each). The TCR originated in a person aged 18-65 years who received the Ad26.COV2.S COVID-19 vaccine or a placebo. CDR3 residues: CASSPRDPWTDTQYF. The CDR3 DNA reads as TGTGCCAGCAGTCCCCGGGACCCCTGGACTGATACGCAGTATTTT.